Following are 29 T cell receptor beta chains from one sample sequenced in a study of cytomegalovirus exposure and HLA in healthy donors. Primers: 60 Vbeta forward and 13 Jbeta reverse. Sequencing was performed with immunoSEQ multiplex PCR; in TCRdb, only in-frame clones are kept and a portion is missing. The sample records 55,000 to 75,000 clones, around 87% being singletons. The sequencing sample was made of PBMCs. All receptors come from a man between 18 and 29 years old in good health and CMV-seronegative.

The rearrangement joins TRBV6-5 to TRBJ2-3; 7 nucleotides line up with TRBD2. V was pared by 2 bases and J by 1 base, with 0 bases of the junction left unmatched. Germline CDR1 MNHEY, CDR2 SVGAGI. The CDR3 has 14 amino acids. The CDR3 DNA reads TGTGCCAGCAGTTACGGGGGGGGCACAGATACGCAGTATTTT. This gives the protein CASSYGGGTDTQYF.

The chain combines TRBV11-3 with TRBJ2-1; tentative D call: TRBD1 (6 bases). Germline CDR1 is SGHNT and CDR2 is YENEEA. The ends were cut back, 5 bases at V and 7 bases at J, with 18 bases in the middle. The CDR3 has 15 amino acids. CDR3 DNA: TGTGCCAGCAGCCCGAAGGGGGTAGGAGAAAATGAGCAGTTCTTC. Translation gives CASSPKGVGENEQFF.

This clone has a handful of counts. CDR3 sequence reads: CASSGIWGTSEFNTGELFF. CDR3 DNA: TGTGCCAGCAGCGGAATTTGGGGGACTAGCGAGTTTAACACCGGGGAGCTGTTTTTT. The V and J genes are TRBV5-6 and TRBJ2-2; the match to TRBD2 covers 10 bases. Germline V gene sequence: CDR1 SGHDT, CDR2 YYEEEE. The length of the CDR3 is 19 residues. V lost 4 bases to trimming and J lost 2 bases; unmatched junction nucleotides: 14. Full variable domain (outside the CDR3, taken from reference TRBV5-6 and TRBJ2-2): DAGVTQSPTHLIKTRGQQVTLRCSPKSGHDTVSWYQQALGQGPQFIFQYYEEEERQRGNFPDRFSGHQFPNYSSELNVNALLLGDSALYLCASSGIWGTSEFNTGELFFGEGSRLTVL.

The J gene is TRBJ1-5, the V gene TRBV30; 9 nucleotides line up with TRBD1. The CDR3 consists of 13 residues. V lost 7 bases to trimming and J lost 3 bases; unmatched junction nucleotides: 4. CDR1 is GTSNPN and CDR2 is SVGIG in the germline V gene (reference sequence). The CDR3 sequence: CALGQGANQPQHF. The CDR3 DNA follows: TGTGCCTTGGGACAGGGAGCCAATCAGCCCCAGCATTTT.

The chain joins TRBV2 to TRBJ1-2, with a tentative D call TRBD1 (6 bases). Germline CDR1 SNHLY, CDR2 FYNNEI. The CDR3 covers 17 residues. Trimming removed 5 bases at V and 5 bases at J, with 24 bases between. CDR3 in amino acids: CASSHSWTLKGGYGYTF. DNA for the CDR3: TGTGCCAGCAGTCATTCTTGGACTCTTAAAGGGGGTTATGGCTACACCTTC. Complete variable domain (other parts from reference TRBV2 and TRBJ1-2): EPEVTQTPSHQVTQMGQEVILRCVPISNHLYFYWYRQILGQKVEFLVSFYNNEISEKSEIFDDQFSVERPDGSNFTLKIRSTKLEDSAMYFCASSHSWTLKGGYGYTFGSGTRLTVV.

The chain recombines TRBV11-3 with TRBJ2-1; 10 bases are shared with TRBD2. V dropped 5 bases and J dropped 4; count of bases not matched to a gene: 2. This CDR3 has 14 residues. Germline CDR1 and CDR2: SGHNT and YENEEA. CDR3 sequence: CASSGTSVYNEQFF. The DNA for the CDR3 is TGTGCCAGCAGCGGGACTAGCGTTTACAATGAGCAGTTCTTC.

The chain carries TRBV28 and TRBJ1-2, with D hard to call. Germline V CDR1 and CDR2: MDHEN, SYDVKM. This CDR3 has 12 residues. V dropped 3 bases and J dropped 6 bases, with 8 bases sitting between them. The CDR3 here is CASSFGANGYTF. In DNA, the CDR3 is TGTGCCAGCAGTTTTGGTGCGAATGGCTACACCTTC.

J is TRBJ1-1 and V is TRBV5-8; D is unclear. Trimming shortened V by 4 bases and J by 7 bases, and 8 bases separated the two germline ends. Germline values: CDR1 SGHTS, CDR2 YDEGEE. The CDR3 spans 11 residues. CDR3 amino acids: CASSRRGEAFF. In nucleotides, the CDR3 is TGTGCCAGCAGCAGGCGGGGTGAAGCTTTCTTT.

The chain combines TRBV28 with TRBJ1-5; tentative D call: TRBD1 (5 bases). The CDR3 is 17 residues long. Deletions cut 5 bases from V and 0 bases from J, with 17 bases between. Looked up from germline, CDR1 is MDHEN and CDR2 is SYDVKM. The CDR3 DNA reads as TGTGCCAGCAGTGCCACCCCCACAGGTTATAGCAATCAGCCCCAGCATTTT. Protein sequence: CASSATPTGYSNQPQHF.

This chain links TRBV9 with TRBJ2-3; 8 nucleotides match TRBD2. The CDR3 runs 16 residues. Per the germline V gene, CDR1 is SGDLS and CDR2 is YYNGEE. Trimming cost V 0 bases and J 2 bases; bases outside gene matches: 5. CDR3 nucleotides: TGTGCCAGCAGCGTAGGGGGTAGCGGGGCCACAGATACGCAGTATTTT. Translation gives CASSVGGSGATDTQYF.

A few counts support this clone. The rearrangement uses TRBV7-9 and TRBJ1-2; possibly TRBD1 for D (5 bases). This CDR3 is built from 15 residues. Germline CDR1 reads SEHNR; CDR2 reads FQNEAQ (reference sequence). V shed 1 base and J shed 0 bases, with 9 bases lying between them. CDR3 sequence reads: CASSLVGLTNYGYTF. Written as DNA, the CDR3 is TGTGCCAGCAGCTTAGTGGGACTAACTAACTATGGCTACACCTTC.

This chain's CDR3 is CASSLGQGLNEQFF. The CDR3 DNA sequence: TGTGCCAGCAGCTTAGGGCAGGGGCTCAATGAGCAGTTCTTC. This rearrangement joins TRBV5-7 to TRBJ2-1; a weak D match, TRBD1 (6 bases). TRBV5-7 is noted as an ORF with a role that remains uncertain. V was shortened by 2 bases and J by 6 bases, with 12 bases between the two germline ends. The CDR3 length is 14 residues.

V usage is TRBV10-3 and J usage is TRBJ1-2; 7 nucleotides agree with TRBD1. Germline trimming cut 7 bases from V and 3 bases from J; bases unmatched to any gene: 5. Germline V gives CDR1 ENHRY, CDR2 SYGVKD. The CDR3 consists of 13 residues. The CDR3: CAITTTGDYGYTF. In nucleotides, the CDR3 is TGTGCCATCACTACCACAGGGGACTATGGCTACACCTTC.

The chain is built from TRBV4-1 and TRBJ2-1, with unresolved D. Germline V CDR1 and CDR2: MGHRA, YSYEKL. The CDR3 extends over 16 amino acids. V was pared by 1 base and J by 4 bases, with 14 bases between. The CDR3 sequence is CASSQGESGRYNEQFF. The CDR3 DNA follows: TGCGCCAGCAGCCAAGGAGAGAGTGGGCGTTACAATGAGCAGTTCTTC.

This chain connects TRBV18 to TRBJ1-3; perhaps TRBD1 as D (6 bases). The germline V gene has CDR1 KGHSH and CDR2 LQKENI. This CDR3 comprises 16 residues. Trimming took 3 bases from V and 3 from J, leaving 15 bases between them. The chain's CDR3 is CASSPSTGAGGNTIYF. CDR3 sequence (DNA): TGTGCCAGCTCACCGTCGACAGGAGCTGGTGGAAACACCATATATTTT.

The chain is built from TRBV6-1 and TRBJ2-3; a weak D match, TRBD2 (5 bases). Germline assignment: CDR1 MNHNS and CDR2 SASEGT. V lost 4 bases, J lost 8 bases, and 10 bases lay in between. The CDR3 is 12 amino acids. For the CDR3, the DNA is TGTGCCAGCAGTGGCCCACGGGGTACGCAGTATTTT. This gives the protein CASSGPRGTQYF.

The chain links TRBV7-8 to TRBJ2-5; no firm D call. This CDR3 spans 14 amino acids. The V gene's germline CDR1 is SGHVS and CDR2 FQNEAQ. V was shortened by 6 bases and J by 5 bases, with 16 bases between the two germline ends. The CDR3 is CASSSVGVRETQYF. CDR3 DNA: TGTGCCAGCAGTTCGGTAGGAGTCCGGGAGACCCAGTACTTC.

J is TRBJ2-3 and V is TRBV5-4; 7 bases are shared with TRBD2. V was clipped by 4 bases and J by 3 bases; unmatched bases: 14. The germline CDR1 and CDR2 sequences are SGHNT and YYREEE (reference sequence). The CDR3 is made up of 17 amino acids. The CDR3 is CASSKRGAGFFTDTQYF. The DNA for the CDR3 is TGTGCCAGCAGCAAGCGGGGAGCGGGTTTTTTTACAGATACGCAGTATTTT.

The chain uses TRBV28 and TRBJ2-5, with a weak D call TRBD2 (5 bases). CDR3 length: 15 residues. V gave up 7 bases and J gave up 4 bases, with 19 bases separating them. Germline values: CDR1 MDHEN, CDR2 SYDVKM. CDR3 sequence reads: CASIPGVGLGETQYF. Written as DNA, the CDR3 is TGTGCCAGCATCCCCGGGGTTGGGCTAGGAGAGACCCAGTACTTC.

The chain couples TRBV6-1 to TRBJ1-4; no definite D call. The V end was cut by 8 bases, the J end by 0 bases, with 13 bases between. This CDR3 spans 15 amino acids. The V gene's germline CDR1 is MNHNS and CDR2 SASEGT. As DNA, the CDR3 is TGTGCCAGCTGTTCCAGGATGGCAACTAATGAAAAACTGTTTTTT. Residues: CASCSRMATNEKLFF.

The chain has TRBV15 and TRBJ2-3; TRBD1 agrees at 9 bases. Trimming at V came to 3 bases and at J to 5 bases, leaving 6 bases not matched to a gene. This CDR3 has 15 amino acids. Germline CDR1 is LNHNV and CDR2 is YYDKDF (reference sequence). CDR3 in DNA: TGTGCCACCAGCAGGCCACAGGGGGCAATAGATACGCAGTATTTT. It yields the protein CATSRPQGAIDTQYF.

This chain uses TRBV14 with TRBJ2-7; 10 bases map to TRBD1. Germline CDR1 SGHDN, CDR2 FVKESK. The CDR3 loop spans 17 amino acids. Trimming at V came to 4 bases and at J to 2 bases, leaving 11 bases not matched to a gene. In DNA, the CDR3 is TGTGCCAGCAGCCCACCTCCCGGGGGACAGGGGCCCTACGAGCAGTACTTC. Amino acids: CASSPPPGGQGPYEQYF.

The CDR3 nucleotides read TGTGCTAGTGGCCACTCGATAGCAGGGGGAAATGGCTACACCTTC. Its translation: CASGHSIAGGNGYTF. V is TRBV12-5 and J is TRBJ1-2; TRBD1 matches at 7 bases. The ends lost 6 bases at V and 6 bases at J; junction bases unmatched: 13. Per germline, CDR1 LGHNT and CDR2 FRNRAP. The CDR3 contains 15 residues.

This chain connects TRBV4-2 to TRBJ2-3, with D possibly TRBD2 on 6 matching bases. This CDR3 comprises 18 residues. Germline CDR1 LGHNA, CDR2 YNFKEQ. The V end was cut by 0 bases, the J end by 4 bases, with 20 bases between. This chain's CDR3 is CASSQDRPGTQRADTQYF. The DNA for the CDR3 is TGTGCCAGCAGCCAAGACAGACCTGGGACTCAACGGGCAGATACGCAGTATTTT.

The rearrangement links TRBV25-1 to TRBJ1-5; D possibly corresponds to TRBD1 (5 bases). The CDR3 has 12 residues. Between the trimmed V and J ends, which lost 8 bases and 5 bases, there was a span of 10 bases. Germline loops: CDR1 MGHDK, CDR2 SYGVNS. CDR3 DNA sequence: TGTGCCAGCTCCAGGGTTGATCAGCCCCAGCATTTT. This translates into CASSRVDQPQHF.

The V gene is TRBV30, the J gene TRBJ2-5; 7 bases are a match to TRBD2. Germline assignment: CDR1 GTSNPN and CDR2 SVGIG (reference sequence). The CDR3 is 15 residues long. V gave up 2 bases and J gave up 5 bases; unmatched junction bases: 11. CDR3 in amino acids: CAWSLGLAALETQYF. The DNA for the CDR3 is TGTGCCTGGAGTTTGGGTCTAGCGGCCTTGGAGACCCAGTACTTC.

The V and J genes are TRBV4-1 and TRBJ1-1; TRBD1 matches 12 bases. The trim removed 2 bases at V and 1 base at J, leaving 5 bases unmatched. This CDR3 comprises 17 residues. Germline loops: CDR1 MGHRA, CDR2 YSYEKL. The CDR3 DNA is TGCGCCAGCAGCCAAATGGGACAGGGGGCGAGGAACACTGAAGCTTTCTTT. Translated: CASSQMGQGARNTEAFF.

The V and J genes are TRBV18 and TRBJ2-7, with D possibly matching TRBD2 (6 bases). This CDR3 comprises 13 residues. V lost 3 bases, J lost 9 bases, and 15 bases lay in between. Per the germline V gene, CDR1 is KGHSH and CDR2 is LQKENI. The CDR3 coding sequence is TGTGCCAGCTCACCCCTTGAAAGGGGAGGGCAGTACTTC. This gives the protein CASSPLERGGQYF.

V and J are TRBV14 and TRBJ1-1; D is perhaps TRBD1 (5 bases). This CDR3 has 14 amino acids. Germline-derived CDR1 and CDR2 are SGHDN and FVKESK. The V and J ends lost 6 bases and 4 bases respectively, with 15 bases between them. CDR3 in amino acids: CASRLQGWGTEAFF. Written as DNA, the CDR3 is TGTGCCAGCAGGCTCCAGGGTTGGGGCACTGAAGCTTTCTTT. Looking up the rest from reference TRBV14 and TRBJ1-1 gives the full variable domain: EAGVTQFPSHSVIEKGQTVTLRCDPISGHDNLYWYRRVMGKEIKFLLHFVKESKQDESGMPNNRFLAERTGGTYSTLKVQPAELEDSGVYFCASRLQGWGTEAFFGQGTRLTVV.